This T cell receptor (beta chain) is drawn from a study of CD8+ T cells in alopecia areata. This CDR3 has 13 amino acids. The V segment lost 6 bases and the J segment 6 bases; nucleotides outside the gene matches: 8. Germline assignment: CDR1 MNHEY and CDR2 SMNVEV (reference sequence). A single count supports this clone. CD4+ cells from five patients were sorted into CD25+CD127- cells. Once RNA had been extracted, it was reverse transcribed into cDNA to act as the sequencing template. The table came from immunoSEQ multiplex PCR; TCRdb's copy has only in-frame clones and leaves some out. Found here are 35,000 to 45,000 clones, nearly 55% of them singletons; the top ten hold approximately 1.7%.

The sequence derives from a human donor with alopecia areata. Material for sequencing was CD4+ Tregs sorted from blood. This rearrangement joins TRBV27 to TRBJ2-7, with TRBD1 matching 7 bases. The CDR3 here is CASRSDRLAEQYF. CDR3 DNA: TGTGCCAGCAGGTCGGACAGGCTGGCCGAGCAGTACTTC.